One and the same sample provided the 32 T cell receptor beta chains below, sequenced in a study of vaccination and CD4 T cells after COVID-19. Their antigens are not known. Sequencing of DNA taken from cultured CD4+ T cells relied on the Oncomine TCR Beta short-read assay. MiXCR was run by TCRdb on the PCR reads, yielding one entry per CDR3 protein. The sample records about 17,000 distinct CDR3 sequences, around half being singletons. Time point specified: late sampling 161 to 241 days after vaccination in a few convalescent patients. Sample treatment: roughly nine-day PBMC culture with coronavirus spike peptide pools or control peptides (ViraFEST assay). The sequenced sample was CD4+ T cells from blood, cultured in vitro, obtained about 7 months after SARS-CoV-2 vaccination. The receptors stem from a human donor who had recovered from COVID-19.

The chain joins TRBV23-1 to TRBJ1-1, with 9 bases matching TRBD1. TRBV23-1 is classed as an ORF, of uncertain function. The length of the CDR3 is 15 residues. Losses at the gene ends were 3 bases for V and 3 bases for J; bases not matched to a gene: 5. The CDR3 is CASSQTQGAHTEAFF. DNA for the CDR3: TGCGCCAGCAGTCAGACACAGGGGGCCCACACTGAAGCTTTCTTT.

V and J are TRBV28 and TRBJ2-3; no firm D call. V was cut by 8 bases and J by 3 bases, with 21 bases left in between. Germline V gives CDR1 MDHEN, CDR2 SYDVKM. This CDR3 is built from 16 residues. Here the CDR3 DNA reads TGTGCCAGCTCCTCCCCGGCTGGAGCAGAGACAGATACGCAGTATTTT. Its protein is CASSSPAGAETDTQYF.

In this sample, this clonotype turned up once. This rearrangement joins TRBV27 to TRBJ2-1, with TRBD1 as a possible D gene (6 bases). Per the germline V gene, CDR1 is MNHEY and CDR2 is SMNVEV (reference sequence). With 5 bases removed from V and 0 bases from J, the gap between germline ends came to 14 bases. This CDR3 is 16 amino acids long. CDR3 nucleotides: TGTGCCAGCAGTACAGGGAGCCACAGCTCCTACAATGAGCAGTTCTTC. It codes for CASSTGSHSSYNEQFF.

The V gene is TRBV27, the J gene TRBJ2-5, with TRBD2 matching over 8 bases. Germline loops: CDR1 MNHEY, CDR2 SMNVEV (reference sequence). Unmatched junction bases numbered 13, after V lost 5 bases and J lost 2 bases. This CDR3 is 17 amino acids long. CDR3: CASSAAGVRTAQETQYF. The CDR3 nucleotides are TGTGCCAGCAGTGCAGCGGGGGTACGGACCGCACAAGAGACCCAGTACTTC.

This chain uses TRBV20-1 with TRBJ2-5, with TRBD2 identical over 11 bases. V was pared by 0 bases and J by 5 bases, with 17 bases of the junction left unmatched. The CDR3 length is 19 residues. Germline V lookup: CDR1 DFQATT, CDR2 SNEGSKA (reference sequence). In nucleotides, the CDR3 is TGCAGTGCTAGAGATCCCCTTTCAGTCACTAGCGGGGGATGGGAGACCCAGTACTTC. Its protein is CSARDPLSVTSGGWETQYF.

This clonotype was picked up a small number of times. The J gene is TRBJ2-4, the V gene TRBV20-1, with D perhaps given as TRBD1 or TRBD2 (6 bases each). This CDR3 has 14 amino acids. Germline V lookup: CDR1 DFQATT, CDR2 SNEGSKA (reference sequence). V was trimmed by 7 bases and J by 3 bases, leaving 16 bases between them. The CDR3 region is CSVGGLLGKNIQYF. In DNA form, the CDR3 reads TGCAGTGTGGGGGGCCTGTTGGGCAAAAACATTCAGTACTTC.

The count of this clonotype is one. At one boundary the junction diverges from the germline segment, which might be a read error. V usage is TRBV7-7 and J usage is TRBJ2-5, with D perhaps given as TRBD1 or TRBD2 (5 bases each). Per germline, CDR1 SSHAT and CDR2 FNYEAQ (reference sequence). The length of the CDR3 is 14 residues. Here the CDR3 reads CASSLGTGQETQYF. Written as DNA, the CDR3 is TGTGCTAGCAGCTTAGGGACGGGACAAGAGACCCAGTACTTC.

CDR3 protein: CASNLNRGTEAFF. The CDR3 coding sequence is TGTGCCAGCAACCTTAACAGGGGAACTGAAGCTTTCTTT. This chain joins TRBV2 and TRBJ1-1; 7 bases line up with TRBD1. CDR1 is SNHLY and CDR2 is FYNNEI in the germline V gene. The V segment lost 7 bases and the J segment 5 bases; nucleotides outside the gene matches: 7. There are 13 residues in the CDR3.

The chain combines TRBV6-1 with TRBJ2-5; D is undetermined. Germline V gives CDR1 MNHNS, CDR2 SASEGT. V was trimmed by 6 bases and J by 1 base, leaving 15 bases between them. CDR3 length: 15 amino acids. CDR3 amino acids: CASSPGPYPQETQYF. CDR3 in DNA: TGTGCCAGCAGCCCGGGCCCCTACCCCCAAGAGACCCAGTACTTC.

The CDR3 spells CASKGPSTDTQYF. The CDR3 DNA reads TGTGCCAGCAAGGGACCTAGCACAGATACGCAGTATTTT. The V call is TRBV6-1, the J call TRBJ2-3, with D tentatively TRBD1 or TRBD2 (5 bases each). Deletions cut 7 bases from V and 0 bases from J, with 8 bases between. CDR3 length: 13 residues. The germline gives CDR1 MNHNS, CDR2 SASEGT.

This clonotype appeared once. The V call is TRBV4-1, the J call TRBJ1-5; the D gene is possibly TRBD1 (6 bases). The ends were cut back, 6 bases at V and 2 bases at J, with 17 bases in the middle. Germline CDR1 MGHRA, CDR2 YSYEKL. The CDR3 sequence is 16 residues long. The CDR3 bases are TGCGCCAGCAGTCCAGATGGGGGGCAGCGCAATCAGCCCCAGCATTTT. This encodes CASSPDGGQRNQPQHF.

This clonotype was picked up one time. This sequence joins TRBV6-1 and TRBJ2-1, with D possibly being TRBD1 or TRBD2 (5 bases each). Germline CDR1 and CDR2: MNHNS and SASEGT. V lost 4 bases and J lost 8, with 15 bases in between. The CDR3 contains 14 residues. The CDR3: CASSAKGWGYEQFF. The CDR3 nucleotides are TGTGCCAGCAGTGCCAAGGGGTGGGGGTATGAGCAGTTCTTC.

The chain couples TRBV6-1 to TRBJ1-5, with D unresolved. Deletions cut 9 bases from V and 0 bases from J, with 9 bases between. CDR3 length: 13 amino acids. Germline V gives CDR1 MNHNS, CDR2 SASEGT. CDR3: CASGLDSNQPQHF. The CDR3 DNA reads TGTGCCAGTGGATTGGATAGCAATCAGCCCCAGCATTTT.

The V and J genes are TRBV6-6 and TRBJ1-2; 7 nucleotides align to TRBD1. Germline assignment: CDR1 MNHNY and CDR2 SVGAGI (reference sequence). V was pared by 6 bases and J by 3 bases, with 4 bases of the junction left unmatched. CDR3 size: 13 residues. CDR3 residues: CASSRGQYYGYTF. CDR3 sequence (DNA): TGTGCCAGCAGCCGGGGACAGTACTATGGCTACACCTTC.

This sequence joins TRBV7-2 and TRBJ1-2, with 8 bases lining up with TRBD1. J was trimmed by 4 bases and V by 2 bases; bases with no gene match: 6. Germline CDR1 SGHTA, CDR2 FQGNSA. The CDR3 is 15 amino acids. CDR3 sequence: CASSLTGQGGYGYTF. The CDR3 nucleotides are TGTGCCAGCAGCTTAACAGGACAGGGTGGCTATGGCTACACCTTC.

CDR3 coding DNA: TGCAGTGCTTCTCCCGGGACAGCGGGAAGCTCCTACGAGCAGTACTTC. Its protein is CSASPGTAGSSYEQYF. The chain couples TRBV20-1 to TRBJ2-7; possibly TRBD1 or TRBD2 for D (7 bases each). CDR3 size: 16 residues. Looked up from germline, CDR1 is DFQATT and CDR2 is SNEGSKA (reference sequence). V was clipped by 5 bases and J by 0 bases, with 20 bases between them.

The chain employs TRBV19 and TRBJ2-3; 12 positions agree with TRBD2. V lost 4 bases, J lost 4 bases, and 6 bases stayed unmatched. Germline V CDR1 and CDR2: LNHDA, SQIVND (reference sequence). This CDR3 has 16 residues. The CDR3 region is CASSTLAGGPPDTQYF. For the CDR3, the DNA is TGTGCCAGTAGTACTCTAGCGGGAGGGCCCCCAGATACGCAGTATTTT. Full variable domain (rest looked up from reference TRBV19 and TRBJ2-3): DGGITQSPKYLFRKEGQNVTLSCEQNLNHDAMYWYRQDPGQGLRLIYYSQIVNDFQKGDIAEGYSVSREKKESFPLTVTSAQKNPTAFYLCASSTLAGGPPDTQYFGPGTRLTVL.

This chain connects TRBV7-9 to TRBJ2-3; TRBD1 matches 7 bases. The CDR3 extends over 17 amino acids. Trimming removed 6 bases from V and 4 bases from J; junction bases left unmatched: 16. The germline CDR1 and CDR2 sequences are SEHNR and FQNEAQ (reference sequence). The CDR3 sequence is CASRPNTGVRGSDTQYF. CDR3 in DNA: TGTGCCAGCAGACCAAATACAGGGGTTAGAGGTTCAGATACGCAGTATTTT.

This clonotype came up a few times. The chain has TRBV15 and TRBJ2-5; unclear D gene. With 0 bases removed from V and 4 bases from J, the gap between germline ends came to 9 bases. Germline V gene sequence: CDR1 LNHNV, CDR2 YYDKDF (reference sequence). This CDR3 has 14 residues. CDR3 nucleotide sequence: TGTGCCACCAGCAGAGAACCTAGTTCAGAGACCCAGTACTTC. Encoded protein: CATSREPSSETQYF.

This chain joins TRBV29-1 and TRBJ2-1; D possibly corresponds to TRBD2 (6 bases). Per the germline V gene, CDR1 is SQVTM and CDR2 is ANQGSEA. CDR3 length: 13 residues. V was cut by 3 bases and J by 9 bases, with 15 bases left in between. CDR3 nucleotide sequence: TGCAGCGTTGAGGCCAACGTGGGGGGTGAGCAGTTCTTC. Translation: CSVEANVGGEQFF.

This clonotype turned up a few times. The chain is built from TRBV15 and TRBJ1-2; no reliable D call. The length of the CDR3 is 14 residues. Germline assignment: CDR1 LNHNV and CDR2 YYDKDF (reference sequence). V was cut by 0 bases and J by 1 base, with 6 bases left in between. CDR3 protein: CATSRDGINYGYTF. The CDR3 DNA reads TGTGCCACCAGCAGAGACGGAATTAACTATGGCTACACCTTC.

V is TRBV2 and J is TRBJ2-1; TRBD2 agrees at 10 bases. Germline loops: CDR1 SNHLY, CDR2 FYNNEI. Trimming removed 5 bases from V and 6 bases from J; junction bases left unmatched: 7. The CDR3 is 15 residues long. CDR3 amino acids: CASSYPSGRSNEQFF. The CDR3 DNA reads TGTGCCAGCAGTTACCCTAGCGGGAGATCCAATGAGCAGTTCTTC. Complete variable domain (other parts from reference TRBV2 and TRBJ2-1): EPEVTQTPSHQVTQMGQEVILRCVPISNHLYFYWYRQILGQKVEFLVSFYNNEISEKSEIFDDQFSVERPDGSNFTLKIRSTKLEDSAMYFCASSYPSGRSNEQFFGPGTRLTVL.

The chain has TRBV20-1 and TRBJ1-6; D uncertain. CDR1 and CDR2 from the germline V gene are DFQATT and SNEGSKA (reference sequence). Trimming left V 7 bases short and J 9 bases short, with 19 bases between. The CDR3 has 14 residues. The CDR3 region has the DNA TGCAGTGTAAGGAAGGACTCAGCGGGTTCACCCCTCCACTTT. Its protein is CSVRKDSAGSPLHF.

This clonotype was counted between two and nine times. As DNA, the CDR3 is TGTGCCAGCACCAGCGGGGATTCCTACGAGCAGTACTTC. Protein sequence: CASTSGDSYEQYF. This chain joins TRBV2 and TRBJ2-7; 7 nucleotides match TRBD2. This CDR3 is 13 amino acids long. Germline V lookup: CDR1 SNHLY, CDR2 FYNNEI. The V and J ends lost 7 bases and 1 base, in that order; junction bases with no gene match: 4.

This clonotype was picked up a small number of times. The V call is TRBV7-2, the J call TRBJ1-1; D remains unclear. Trimming removed 1 base from V and 1 base from J, with 4 bases in between. The germline V gene has CDR1 SGHTA and CDR2 FQGNSA. The CDR3 is 13 amino acids. As DNA, the CDR3 is TGTGCCAGCAGCTTAGACAGGAACACTGAAGCTTTCTTT. Translating it yields CASSLDRNTEAFF.

V gene TRBV28 combines with J gene TRBJ2-5; 9 bases match TRBD2. The CDR3 totals 17 residues. V shed 6 bases and J 0 bases; nucleotides not matched to a gene: 11. The germline gives CDR1 MDHEN, CDR2 SYDVKM. CDR3 sequence (DNA): TGTGCCAGCAGCCTCCTGGCGGGAGGGGGTTACCAAGAGACCCAGTACTTC. This translates into CASSLLAGGGYQETQYF.

The CDR3 sequence is CASTRTGGYYEQYF. The CDR3 DNA follows: TGTGCCAGCACCAGGACAGGGGGCTACTACGAGCAGTACTTC. The chain is built from TRBV6-1 and TRBJ2-7, with TRBD1 identical over 11 bases. V lost 7 bases, J lost 3 bases, and 5 bases stayed unmatched. The CDR3 extends over 14 amino acids. The germline V gene encodes CDR1 MNHNS and CDR2 SASEGT.

This chain connects TRBV20-1 to TRBJ2-5, with TRBD2 matching over 10 bases. Germline-derived CDR1 and CDR2 are DFQATT and SNEGSKA (reference sequence). The CDR3 covers 13 residues. The CDR3 protein is CSAFKREGETQYF. The CDR3 DNA reads TGCAGCGCCTTTAAGCGGGAGGGAGAGACCCAGTACTTC.

The rearrangement joins TRBV29-1 to TRBJ2-1; no clear D gene. The V and J ends lost 4 bases and 4 bases respectively, with 5 bases between them. The germline CDR1 and CDR2 sequences are SQVTM and ANQGSEA. The CDR3 loop spans 11 amino acids. For the CDR3, the DNA is TGCAGCGTTGTGTCATACAATGAGCAGTTCTTC. It yields the protein CSVVSYNEQFF.

CDR3 amino acids: CASSLAGTEYGYTF. DNA of the CDR3: TGTGCCAGCAGCCTGGCCGGGACAGAATATGGCTACACCTTC. The chain has TRBV5-4 and TRBJ1-2, with TRBD1 matching over 7 bases. Per germline, CDR1 SGHNT and CDR2 YYREEE (reference sequence). The CDR3 is 14 residues long. Trimming cost V 4 bases and J 5 bases; bases outside gene matches: 8.

In its sample, this clonotype was seen a few times. J is TRBJ2-7 and V is TRBV11-2; 7 bases line up with TRBD1. This CDR3 has 16 amino acids. CDR1 is SGHAT, CDR2 FQNNGV, per germline. The J segment lost 0 bases and the V segment lost 4 bases, leaving 9 bases of the junction unmatched. CDR3 residues: CASSSPTTGNSYEQYF. The CDR3 DNA is TGTGCCAGCAGCTCGCCTACGACAGGGAACTCCTACGAGCAGTACTTC.

V gene TRBV7-3 combines with J gene TRBJ1-1; no firm D call. The CDR3 is made up of 14 amino acids. V was cut by 5 bases and J by 0 bases, with 10 bases left in between. Germline CDR1 is SGHTA and CDR2 is FQGTGA. This CDR3 reads CASSQMGMNTEAFF. DNA of the CDR3: TGTGCCAGCAGCCAAATGGGAATGAACACTGAAGCTTTCTTT.